These 28 T cell receptor beta chains originate from one sample sequenced in a study of shared T cell receptors in the human thymus. Using immunoSEQ multiplex PCR, the repertoire was profiled, and TCRdb retains in-frame clones only, with some absent. The table lists under 700,000 clones, around 82% of them singletons. The same sample was also used in a study of human thymus T cells.

The sequenced sample was thymocytes. The receptors stem from a boy under two years old with a congenital heart defect.

The chain recombines TRBV10-2 with TRBJ2-7; 12 nucleotides align to TRBD2. The CDR3 contains 15 residues. Looked up from germline, CDR1 is WSHSY and CDR2 is SAAADI. Unmatched junction bases numbered 11, after V lost 7 bases and J lost 7 bases. In DNA, the CDR3 is TGCGCCAGCACCTTCCAGGGACTAGCGGGCGGTGAGCAGTACTTC. Residues: CASTFQGLAGGEQYF.

This clone was seen a single time. The V and J genes are TRBV5-4 and TRBJ2-7; 8 nucleotides line up with TRBD1. CDR1 SGHNT and CDR2 YYREEE come from the germline V gene (reference sequence). This CDR3 comprises 16 residues. V shed 7 bases, J shed 1 base, and the junction held 13 bases outside the gene matches. The CDR3, as DNA: TGTGCCAGCCGACCAATATCCGGACAGGGATCCTACGAGCAGTACTTC. Amino acids: CASRPISGQGSYEQYF.

V is TRBV5-1 and J is TRBJ1-4, with 7 positions matching TRBD1. Germline CDR1 and CDR2: SGHRS and YFSETQ. This CDR3 is 17 amino acids long. The V segment lost 0 bases and the J segment 8 bases; nucleotides outside the gene matches: 13. The chain's CDR3 is CASSLGGQTGEKEKLFF. As DNA, the CDR3 is TGCGCCAGCAGCTTGGGGGGGCAAACAGGGGAGAAGGAAAAACTGTTTTTT.

V and J are TRBV5-1 and TRBJ1-1, with 8 nucleotides matching TRBD1. In germline, CDR1 is SGHRS, CDR2 YFSETQ. The length of the CDR3 is 17 residues. The V segment lost 3 bases and the J segment 1 base; nucleotides outside the gene matches: 11. This chain's CDR3 is CASSSPQGGTGNTEAFF. The CDR3 nucleotides read TGCGCCAGCAGCTCTCCTCAAGGTGGGACAGGGAACACTGAAGCTTTCTTT. The full variable domain, completed using reference TRBV5-1 and TRBJ1-1, is KAGVTQTPRYLIKTRGQQVTLSCSPISGHRSVSWYQQTPGQGLQFLFEYFSETQRNKGNFPGRFSGRQFSNSRSEMNVSTLELGDSALYLCASSSPQGGTGNTEAFFGQGTRLTVV.

The chain recombines TRBV28 with TRBJ2-1; 10 bases fit TRBD2. The CDR3 spans 17 residues. Germline V gives CDR1 MDHEN, CDR2 SYDVKM. J was trimmed by 3 bases and V by 5 bases; bases with no gene match: 10. The CDR3 spells CASSPRGVAGGYNEQFF. CDR3 DNA: TGTGCCAGCAGTCCCCGGGGGGTAGCGGGAGGCTACAATGAGCAGTTCTTC.

This rearrangement joins TRBV27 to TRBJ2-7; 9 bases are a match to TRBD2. The CDR3 contains 14 residues. In germline, CDR1 is MNHEY, CDR2 SMNVEV (reference sequence). The CDR3 protein is CAAGHSGGPYEQYF. For the CDR3, the DNA is TGTGCAGCCGGGCATAGCGGGGGCCCCTACGAGCAGTACTTC.

This clone was observed a handful of times. This rearrangement joins TRBV11-2 to TRBJ2-7, with D perhaps TRBD2 (5 bases). The CDR3 is 15 amino acids. Trimming stripped 1 base from V and 3 bases from J, with 13 bases between. CDR1 is SGHAT, CDR2 FQNNGV, per germline. CDR3 sequence reads: CASSLGPGNVYEQYF. In nucleotides, the CDR3 is TGTGCCAGCAGCTTAGGTCCGGGGAATGTCTACGAGCAGTACTTC. Looking up the rest from reference TRBV11-2 and TRBJ2-7 gives the full variable domain: EAGVAQSPRYKIIEKRQSVAFWCNPISGHATLYWYQQILGQGPKLLIQFQNNGVVDDSQLPKDRFSAERLKGVDSTLKIQPAKLEDSAVYLCASSLGPGNVYEQYFGPGTRLTVT.

The chain is built from TRBV20-1 and TRBJ1-2; 7 nucleotides agree with TRBD1. The CDR3 consists of 11 residues. Trimming at V came to 5 bases and at J to 8 bases, leaving 5 bases not matched to a gene. Germline-derived CDR1 and CDR2 are DFQATT and SNEGSKA (reference sequence). CDR3 sequence reads: CSARQGYGYTF. CDR3 DNA sequence: TGCAGTGCTCGACAGGGATACGGCTACACCTTC.

This clone was detected once. This chain connects TRBV5-1 to TRBJ2-3, with 8 bases lining up with TRBD2. CDR1 is SGHRS and CDR2 is YFSETQ in the germline V gene. With V trimmed by 0 bases and J by 6 bases, 6 bases remained unmatched. The CDR3 is 15 residues long. For the CDR3, the DNA is TGCGCCAGCAGCTTGGGTTCTAGCGGGTGGGATACGCAGTATTTT. It translates to CASSLGSSGWDTQYF.

The chain uses TRBV5-1 and TRBJ1-3; D gene unclear. This CDR3 has 14 residues. Trimming shortened V by 4 bases and J by 4 bases, and 12 bases separated the two germline ends. Germline values: CDR1 SGHRS, CDR2 YFSETQ. The CDR3 sequence is CASSTTERGNTIYF. The CDR3 DNA is TGCGCCAGCAGCACCACAGAGCGGGGAAACACCATATATTTT. Together with reference TRBV5-1 and TRBJ1-3, the CDR3 gives the full variable domain: KAGVTQTPRYLIKTRGQQVTLSCSPISGHRSVSWYQQTPGQGLQFLFEYFSETQRNKGNFPGRFSGRQFSNSRSEMNVSTLELGDSALYLCASSTTERGNTIYFGEGSWLTVV.

This sequence joins TRBV29-1 and TRBJ2-5; the D is unclear. The germline gives CDR1 SQVTM, CDR2 ANQGSEA. The CDR3 is made up of 13 amino acids. Between the trimmed V and J ends, which lost 6 bases and 1 base, there was a span of 12 bases. The CDR3 loop reads CSVVDTVQETQYF. DNA of the CDR3: TGCAGCGTCGTTGACACGGTCCAAGAGACCCAGTACTTC.

V gene TRBV13 combines with J gene TRBJ2-7, with 12 bases fitting TRBD2. CDR1 is PRHDT, CDR2 FYEKMQ, per germline (reference sequence). The CDR3 spans 15 residues. Trimming at V came to 3 bases and at J to 1 base, leaving 1 base not matched to a gene. CDR3 nucleotide sequence: TGTGCCAGCAGCTTGGGACTAGCGGGTTCCTACGAGCAGTACTTC. Translated, it gives CASSLGLAGSYEQYF.

This clone showed up just a few times. V is TRBV4-3 and J is TRBJ2-1; 8 positions agree with TRBD2. The V gene's germline CDR1 is LGHNA and CDR2 YSLEER. The CDR3 is made up of 15 amino acids. J gave up 6 bases and V 3 bases, and 7 bases lay outside the gene matches. The CDR3, as DNA: TGCGCCAGCAGCCAGGGACTAGATCCCTCCAATGAGCAGTTCTTC. It encodes CASSQGLDPSNEQFF.

The V and J genes are TRBV10-1 and TRBJ2-7, with D uncertain. This CDR3 is 14 amino acids long. Trimming pared 4 bases from V and 2 bases from J, leaving 12 bases between. CDR1 is WNHNN and CDR2 is SYGVQD in the germline V gene (reference sequence). CDR3 sequence reads: CASSVWSVPYEQYF. The CDR3 coding sequence is TGCGCCAGCAGTGTATGGAGCGTCCCCTACGAGCAGTACTTC.

The V gene is TRBV5-1, the J gene TRBJ2-3; D perhaps matches TRBD2 (6 bases). CDR1 and CDR2 from the germline V gene are SGHRS and YFSETQ. The CDR3 is 16 amino acids. Trimming removed 4 bases at V and 2 bases at J, with 17 bases between. The CDR3 sequence is CASSPGLTGDTDTQYF. In DNA form, the CDR3 reads TGCGCCAGCAGCCCGGGGCTAACGGGAGACACAGATACGCAGTATTTT.

In nucleotides, the CDR3 is TGTGCCAGCAGCCAGGCCGAGGGGGCAACGGAGCAGTACTTC. Protein product: CASSQAEGATEQYF. The V gene is TRBV7-6, the J gene TRBJ2-7; 7 bases map to TRBD1. From germline, CDR1 is SGHVS and CDR2 FNYEAQ. The length of the CDR3 is 14 residues. The junction had 11 bases not matched to a gene; V was cut back by 5 bases and J by 7 bases.

The chain joins TRBV4-3 to TRBJ2-3, with TRBD1 matching over 7 bases. Per the germline V gene, CDR1 is LGHNA and CDR2 is YSLEER. The CDR3 is 16 residues long. Trimming cost V 2 bases and J 6 bases; bases outside gene matches: 11. CDR3: CASSQYQYRGADTQYF. The CDR3 coding sequence is TGCGCCAGCAGCCAATATCAGTACAGGGGAGCGGATACGCAGTATTTT.

This clone was observed once. The rearrangement links TRBV10-3 to TRBJ2-2; 8 bases line up with TRBD2. Trimming at V came to 8 bases and at J to 0 bases, leaving 17 bases not matched to a gene. Germline CDR1 ENHRY, CDR2 SYGVKD. This CDR3 is built from 19 residues. The CDR3 loop is CAIGRDRLAAGANTGELFF. As DNA, the CDR3 is TGTGCCATCGGCCGAGACAGGCTTGCAGCGGGAGCGAACACCGGGGAGCTGTTTTTT.

This rearrangement joins TRBV19 to TRBJ2-1; 10 bases fit TRBD2. V was clipped by 4 bases and J by 6 bases; unmatched bases: 6. This CDR3 region has 15 residues. Germline V CDR1 and CDR2: LNHDA, SQIVND (reference sequence). CDR3 sequence reads: CASSRTSGETNEQFF. The CDR3 region has the DNA TGTGCCAGTAGTAGGACTAGCGGAGAAACCAATGAGCAGTTCTTC.

The rearrangement links TRBV28 to TRBJ2-2; tentative D call: TRBD2 (7 bases). Germline V gene sequence: CDR1 MDHEN, CDR2 SYDVKM. Trimming left V 5 bases short and J 0 bases short, with 16 bases between. The CDR3 has 17 residues. The CDR3 sequence is CASSPGGAETNTGELFF. The CDR3 nucleotides are TGTGCCAGCAGTCCTGGGGGGGCGGAGACGAACACCGGGGAGCTGTTTTTT. Full variable domain (missing parts from reference TRBV28 and TRBJ2-2): DVKVTQSSRYLVKRTGEKVFLECVQDMDHENMFWYRQDPGLGLRLIYFSYDVKMKEKGDIPEGYSVSREKKERFSLILESASTNQTSMYLCASSPGGAETNTGELFFGEGSRLTVL.

The chain uses TRBV10-2 and TRBJ1-1; TRBD1 might be the D (6 bases). The V gene's germline CDR1 is WSHSY and CDR2 SAAADI. The CDR3 runs 13 residues. V lost 11 bases to trimming and J lost 2 bases, with 15 bases between them. CDR3 sequence reads: CASRRGGNTEAFF. CDR3 DNA: TGCGCCTCCCGGAGGGGGGGTAACACTGAAGCTTTCTTT.

Only a few counts were recorded for this clone. The V and J genes are TRBV11-3 and TRBJ2-5; a possible D gene is TRBD2 (5 bases). The CDR3 runs to 17 residues. The V end lost 1 base, the J end lost 1 base, and 16 bases lay between the germline ends. Looked up from germline, CDR1 is SGHNT and CDR2 is YENEEA. The CDR3 reads CASSLVPEAGGQETQYF. The CDR3 DNA follows: TGTGCCAGCAGCTTAGTCCCGGAGGCAGGCGGCCAAGAGACCCAGTACTTC.

This chain uses TRBV4-1 with TRBJ1-1, with 7 bases fitting TRBD1. Germline loops: CDR1 MGHRA, CDR2 YSYEKL. This CDR3 region has 13 residues. After removal of 0 bases from V and 10 bases from J, the junction contained 5 bases not matched to a gene. This CDR3 is CASSQDRGFRAFF. For the CDR3, the DNA is TGCGCCAGCAGCCAAGACAGGGGGTTTCGAGCTTTCTTT.

V is TRBV13 and J is TRBJ2-1; perhaps TRBD1 as D (7 bases). CDR3 size: 15 residues. V was shortened by 5 bases and J by 5 bases, with 16 bases between the two germline ends. Germline CDR1 and CDR2: PRHDT and FYEKMQ (reference sequence). The DNA for the CDR3 is TGTGCCAGCAGCCGGGAGAGGGGGCCTGACAATGAGCAGTTCTTC. It is translated as CASSRERGPDNEQFF.

This chain uses TRBV23-1 with TRBJ1-5; perhaps TRBD1 as D (6 bases). TRBV23-1 belongs to the ORF category, with a function that is uncertain. With 0 bases removed from V and 5 bases from J, the gap between germline ends came to 26 bases. The CDR3 extends over 20 amino acids. The CDR3, as DNA: TGCGCCAGCAGTCAATCGTTTTTGGGGGAAACAGGGAATTTATATCAGCCCCAGCATTTT. Residues: CASSQSFLGETGNLYQPQHF.

This clone has only one observation. The rearrangement uses TRBV28 and TRBJ2-5; 11 positions match TRBD2. The CDR3 is 18 residues long. Germline CDR1 and CDR2: MDHEN and SYDVKM. J lost 7 bases, V lost 5 bases, and 18 bases had no gene match. CDR3 sequence reads: CASSPYTPLAGVRGTQYF. DNA of the CDR3: TGTGCCAGCAGTCCATACACTCCACTAGCGGGAGTTAGGGGGACCCAGTACTTC. Together with reference TRBV28 and TRBJ2-5, the CDR3 gives the full variable domain: DVKVTQSSRYLVKRTGEKVFLECVQDMDHENMFWYRQDPGLGLRLIYFSYDVKMKEKGDIPEGYSVSREKKERFSLILESASTNQTSMYLCASSPYTPLAGVRGTQYFGPGTRLLVL.

This clone was seen more than once but under ten times. The chain couples TRBV6-1 to TRBJ1-3; a weak D match, TRBD1 (5 bases). The CDR3 is 18 amino acids. Trimming pared 0 bases from V and 0 bases from J, leaving 15 bases between. Germline V gives CDR1 MNHNS, CDR2 SASEGT. The CDR3 region is CASSEAGGSSHSGNTIYF. The CDR3 nucleotides are TGTGCCAGCAGTGAAGCGGGGGGGTCGTCTCACTCTGGAAACACCATATATTTT.

This chain links TRBV30 with TRBJ1-4; D not resolved. The CDR3 is 14 residues long. The germline V gene has CDR1 GTSNPN and CDR2 SVGIG (reference sequence). Trimming pared 2 bases from V and 6 bases from J, leaving 13 bases between. The CDR3 DNA is TGTGCCTGGAGTAAGTCCGGGGTATATGAAAAACTGTTTTTT. Residues: CAWSKSGVYEKLFF.